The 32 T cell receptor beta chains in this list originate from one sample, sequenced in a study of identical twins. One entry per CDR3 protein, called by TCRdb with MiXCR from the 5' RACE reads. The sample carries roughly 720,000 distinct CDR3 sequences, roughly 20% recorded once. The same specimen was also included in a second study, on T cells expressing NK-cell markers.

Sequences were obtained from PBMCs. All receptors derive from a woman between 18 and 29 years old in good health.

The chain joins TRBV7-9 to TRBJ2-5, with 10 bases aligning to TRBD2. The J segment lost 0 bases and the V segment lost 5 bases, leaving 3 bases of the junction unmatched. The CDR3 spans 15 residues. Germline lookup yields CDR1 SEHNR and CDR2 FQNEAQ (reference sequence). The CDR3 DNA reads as TGTGCCAGCAGCCCGGGACTAGCGAACCAAGAGACCCAGTACTTC. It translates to CASSPGLANQETQYF.

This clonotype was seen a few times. The CDR3 sequence: CASSPTGLAGVGELFF. In DNA form, the CDR3 reads TGTGCCAGCAGTCCCACGGGACTAGCGGGGGTCGGGGAGCTGTTTTTT. The V call is TRBV6-1, the J call TRBJ2-2, with TRBD2 matching 14 bases. J gave up 7 bases and V 5 bases, and 6 bases lay outside the gene matches. The V gene's germline CDR1 is MNHNS and CDR2 SASEGT. The CDR3 runs to 16 residues.

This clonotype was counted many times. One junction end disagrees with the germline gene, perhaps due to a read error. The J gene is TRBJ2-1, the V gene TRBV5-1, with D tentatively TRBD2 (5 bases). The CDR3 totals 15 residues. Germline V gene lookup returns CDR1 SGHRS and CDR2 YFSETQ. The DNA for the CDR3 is TGTGCCAGCAGTTTGGGCGGGCCGTCCTACAATGAGCAGTTCTTC. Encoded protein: CASSLGGPSYNEQFF.

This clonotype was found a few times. CDR3 DNA: TGTGCCAGCACCCGGGCCCACCCGTCTGGGGCCAACGTCCTGACTTTC. It codes for CASTRAHPSGANVLTF. The chain joins TRBV5-4 to TRBJ2-6; D is ambiguous. Per the germline V gene, CDR1 is SGHNT and CDR2 is YYREEE (reference sequence). The V and J ends lost 6 bases and 1 base respectively, with 14 bases between them. The CDR3 runs to 16 residues.

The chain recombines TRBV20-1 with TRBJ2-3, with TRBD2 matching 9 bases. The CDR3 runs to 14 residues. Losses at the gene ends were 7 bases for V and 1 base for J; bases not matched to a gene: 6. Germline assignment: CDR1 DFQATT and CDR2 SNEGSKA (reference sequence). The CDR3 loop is CSVNLAGRTDTQYF. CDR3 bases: TGCAGTGTCAATCTAGCGGGGCGCACAGATACGCAGTATTTT.

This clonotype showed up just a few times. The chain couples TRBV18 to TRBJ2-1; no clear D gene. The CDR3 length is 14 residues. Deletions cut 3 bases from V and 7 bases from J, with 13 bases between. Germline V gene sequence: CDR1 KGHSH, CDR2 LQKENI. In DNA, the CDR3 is TGTGCCAGCTCACCCTCCCGACCCAATAATGAGCAGTTCTTC. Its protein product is CASSPSRPNNEQFF.

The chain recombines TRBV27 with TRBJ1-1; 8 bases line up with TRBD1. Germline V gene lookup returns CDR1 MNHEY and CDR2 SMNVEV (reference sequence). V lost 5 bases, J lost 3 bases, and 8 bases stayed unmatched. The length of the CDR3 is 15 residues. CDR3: CASSKGQDHDTEAFF. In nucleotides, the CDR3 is TGTGCCAGCAGTAAGGGACAGGACCATGACACTGAAGCTTTCTTT.

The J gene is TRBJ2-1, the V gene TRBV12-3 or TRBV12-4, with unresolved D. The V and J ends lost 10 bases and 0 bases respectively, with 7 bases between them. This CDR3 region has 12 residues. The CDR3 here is CAISSSYNEQFF. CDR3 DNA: TGTGCCATCTCGAGCTCCTACAATGAGCAGTTCTTC.

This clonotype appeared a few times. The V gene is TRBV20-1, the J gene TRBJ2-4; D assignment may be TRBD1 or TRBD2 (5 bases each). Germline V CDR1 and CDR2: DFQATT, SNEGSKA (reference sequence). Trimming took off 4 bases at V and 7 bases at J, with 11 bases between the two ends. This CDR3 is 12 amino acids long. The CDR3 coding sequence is TGCAGTGCTAACCACGGGGCGAACATTCAGTACTTC. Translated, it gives CSANHGANIQYF.

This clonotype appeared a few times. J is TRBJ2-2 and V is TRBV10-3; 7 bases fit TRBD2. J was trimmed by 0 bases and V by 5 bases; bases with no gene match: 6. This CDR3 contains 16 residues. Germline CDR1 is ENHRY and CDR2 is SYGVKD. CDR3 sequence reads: CAISPLAESNTGELFF. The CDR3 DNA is TGTGCCATCAGTCCCCTAGCGGAGTCGAACACCGGGGAGCTGTTTTTT.

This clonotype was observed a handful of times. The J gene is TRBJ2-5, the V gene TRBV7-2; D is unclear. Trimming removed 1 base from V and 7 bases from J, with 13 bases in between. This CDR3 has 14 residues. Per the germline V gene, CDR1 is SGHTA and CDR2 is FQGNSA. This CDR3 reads CASSLGSVDGTQYF. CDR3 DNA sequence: TGTGCCAGCAGCTTAGGTTCGGTAGACGGGACCCAGTACTTC. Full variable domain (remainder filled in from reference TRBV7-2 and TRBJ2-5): GAGVSQSPSNKVTEKGKDVELRCDPISGHTALYWYRQSLGQGLEFLIYFQGNSAPDKSGLPSDRFSAERTGGSVSTLTIQRTQQEDSAVYLCASSLGSVDGTQYFGPGTRLLVL.

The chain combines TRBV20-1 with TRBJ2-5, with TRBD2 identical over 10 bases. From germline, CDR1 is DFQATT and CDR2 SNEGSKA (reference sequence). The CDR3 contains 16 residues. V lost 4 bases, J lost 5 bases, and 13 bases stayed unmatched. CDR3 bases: TGCAGTGCTACCAAGCGGGAGGGCATTTGGTGGGAGACCCAGTACTTC. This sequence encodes CSATKREGIWWETQYF.

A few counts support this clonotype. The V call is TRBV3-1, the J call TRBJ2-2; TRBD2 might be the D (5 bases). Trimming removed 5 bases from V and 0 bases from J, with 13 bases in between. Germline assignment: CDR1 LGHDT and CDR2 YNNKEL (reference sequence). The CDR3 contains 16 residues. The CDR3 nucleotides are TGTGCCAGCAGCGGAAGAGGGCTAGCGAACACCGGGGAGCTGTTTTTT. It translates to CASSGRGLANTGELFF.

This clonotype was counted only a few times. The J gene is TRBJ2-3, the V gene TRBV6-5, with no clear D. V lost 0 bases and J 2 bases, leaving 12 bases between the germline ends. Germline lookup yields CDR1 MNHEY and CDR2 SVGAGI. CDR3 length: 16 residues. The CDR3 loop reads CASSYSSPSLTDTQYF. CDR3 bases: TGTGCCAGCAGTTACTCCTCCCCCAGCCTCACAGATACGCAGTATTTT.

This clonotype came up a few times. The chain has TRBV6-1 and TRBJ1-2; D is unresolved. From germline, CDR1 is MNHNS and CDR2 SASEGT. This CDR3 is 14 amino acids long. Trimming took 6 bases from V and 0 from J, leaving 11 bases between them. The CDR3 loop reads CASRPGLANYGYTF. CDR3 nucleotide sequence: TGTGCCAGCAGGCCAGGTCTGGCTAACTATGGCTACACCTTC.

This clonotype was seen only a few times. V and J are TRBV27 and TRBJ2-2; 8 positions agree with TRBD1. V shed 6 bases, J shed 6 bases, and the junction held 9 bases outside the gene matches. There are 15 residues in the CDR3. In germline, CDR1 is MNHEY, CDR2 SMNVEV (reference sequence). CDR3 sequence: CASRLGDRIAGELFF. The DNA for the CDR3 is TGTGCCAGCAGGTTAGGGGACAGGATAGCCGGGGAGCTGTTTTTT.

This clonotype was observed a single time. CDR3 DNA sequence: TGTGCCAGCAGCGCTTCGCCGGGCCCTGCGAATGAGCAGTTCTTC. It is translated as CASSASPGPANEQFF. The chain uses TRBV9 and TRBJ2-1; D gene ambiguous. Trimming removed 3 bases at V and 7 bases at J, with 17 bases between. The CDR3 spans 15 residues. The V gene's germline CDR1 is SGDLS and CDR2 YYNGEE. The full variable domain, in which reference TRBV9 and TRBJ2-1 provide the parts outside the CDR3, is DSGVTQTPKHLITATGQRVTLRCSPRSGDLSVYWYQQSLDQGLQFLIQYYNGEERAKGNILERFSAQQFPDLHSELNLSSLELGDSALYFCASSASPGPANEQFFGPGTRLTVL.

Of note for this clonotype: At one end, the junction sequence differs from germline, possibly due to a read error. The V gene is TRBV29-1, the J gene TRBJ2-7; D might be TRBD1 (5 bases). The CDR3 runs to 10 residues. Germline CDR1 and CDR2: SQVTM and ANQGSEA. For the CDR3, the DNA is TGCAGCGTTGGTGAGACACAGGCAGACTTC. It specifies CSVGETQADF.

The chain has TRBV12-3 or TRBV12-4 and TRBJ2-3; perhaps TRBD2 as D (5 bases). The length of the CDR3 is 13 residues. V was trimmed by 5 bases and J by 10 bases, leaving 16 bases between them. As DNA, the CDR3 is TGTGCCAGCAGTCCACCGGCTCCGAGGGCGCAGTATTTT. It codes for CASSPPAPRAQYF.

Written as DNA, the CDR3 is TGCGCCAGCAGTCATGGGACCCCCCCCTACAATGAGCAGTTCTTC. Protein: CASSHGTPPYNEQFF. This chain links TRBV5-1 with TRBJ2-1; either TRBD1 or TRBD2 may supply D (5 bases each). The V gene's germline CDR1 is SGHRS and CDR2 YFSETQ. V was pared by 5 bases and J by 2 bases, with 14 bases between. This CDR3 region has 15 residues.

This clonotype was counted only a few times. CDR3 loop: CAISERTSGYNEQFF. CDR3 nucleotides: TGTGCCATCAGTGAAAGGACTAGCGGTTACAATGAGCAGTTCTTC. The V and J genes are TRBV10-3 and TRBJ2-1; TRBD2 matches 10 bases. With V trimmed by 3 bases and J by 4 bases, 3 bases remained unmatched. Germline V CDR1 and CDR2: ENHRY, SYGVKD. The CDR3 has 15 amino acids.

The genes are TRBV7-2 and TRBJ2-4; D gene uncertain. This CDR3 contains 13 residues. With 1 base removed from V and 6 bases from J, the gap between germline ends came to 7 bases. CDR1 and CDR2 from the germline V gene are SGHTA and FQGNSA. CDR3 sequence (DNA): TGTGCCAGCAGCTTAGGCCTTGTAAACATTCAGTACTTC. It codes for CASSLGLVNIQYF.

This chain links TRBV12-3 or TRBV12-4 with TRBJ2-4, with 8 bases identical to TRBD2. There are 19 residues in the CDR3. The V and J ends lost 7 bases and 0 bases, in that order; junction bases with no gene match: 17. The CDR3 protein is CASTPGAAGGPLAKNIQYF. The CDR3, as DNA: TGTGCCAGCACCCCGGGGGCCGCGGGGGGCCCACTAGCCAAAAACATTCAGTACTTC.

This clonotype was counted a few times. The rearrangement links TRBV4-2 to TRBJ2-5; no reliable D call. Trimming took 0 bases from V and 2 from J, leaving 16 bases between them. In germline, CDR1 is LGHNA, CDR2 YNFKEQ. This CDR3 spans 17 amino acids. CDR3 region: CASSQDTRLMGQETQYF. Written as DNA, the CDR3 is TGTGCCAGCAGCCAAGATACGAGGCTGATGGGTCAAGAGACCCAGTACTTC.

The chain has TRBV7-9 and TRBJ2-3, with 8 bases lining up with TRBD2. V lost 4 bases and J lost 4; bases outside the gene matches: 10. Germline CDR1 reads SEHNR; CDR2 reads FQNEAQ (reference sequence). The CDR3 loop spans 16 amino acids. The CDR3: CASSSIAGMSADTQYF. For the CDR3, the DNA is TGTGCCAGCAGCTCCATAGCGGGAATGAGTGCAGATACGCAGTATTTT. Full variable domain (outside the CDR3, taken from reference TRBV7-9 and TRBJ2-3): DTGVSQNPRHKITKRGQNVTFRCDPISEHNRLYWYRQTLGQGPEFLTYFQNEAQLEKSRLLSDRFSAERPKGSFSTLEIQRTEQGDSAMYLCASSSIAGMSADTQYFGPGTRLTVL.

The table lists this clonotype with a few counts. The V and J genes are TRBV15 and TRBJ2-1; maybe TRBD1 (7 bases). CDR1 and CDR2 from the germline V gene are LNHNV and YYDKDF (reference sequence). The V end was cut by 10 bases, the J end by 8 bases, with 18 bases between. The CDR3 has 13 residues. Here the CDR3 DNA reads TGTGCCAGCAGGGGGGCCTTGGGTTATGAGCAGTTCTTC. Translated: CASRGALGYEQFF.

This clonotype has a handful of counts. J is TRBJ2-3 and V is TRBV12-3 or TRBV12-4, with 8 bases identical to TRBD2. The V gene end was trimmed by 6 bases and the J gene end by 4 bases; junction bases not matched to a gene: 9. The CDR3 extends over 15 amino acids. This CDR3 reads CASRSTSDWSDTQYF. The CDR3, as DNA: TGTGCCAGCAGATCGACTAGCGATTGGTCAGATACGCAGTATTTT.

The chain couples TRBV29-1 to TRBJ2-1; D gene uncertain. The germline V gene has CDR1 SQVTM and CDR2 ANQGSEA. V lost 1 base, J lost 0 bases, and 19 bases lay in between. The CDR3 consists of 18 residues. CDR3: CSVEGPSRGLRSYNEQFF. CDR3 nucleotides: TGCAGCGTTGAAGGGCCTTCGAGAGGTCTCCGCTCCTACAATGAGCAGTTCTTC.

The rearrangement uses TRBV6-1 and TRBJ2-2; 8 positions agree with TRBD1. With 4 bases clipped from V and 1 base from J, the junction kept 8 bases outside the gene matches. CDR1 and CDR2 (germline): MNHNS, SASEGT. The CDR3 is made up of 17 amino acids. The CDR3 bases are TGTGCCAGCAGTGCCCGGACAGGGATGGAGAACACCGGGGAGCTGTTTTTT. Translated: CASSARTGMENTGELFF.

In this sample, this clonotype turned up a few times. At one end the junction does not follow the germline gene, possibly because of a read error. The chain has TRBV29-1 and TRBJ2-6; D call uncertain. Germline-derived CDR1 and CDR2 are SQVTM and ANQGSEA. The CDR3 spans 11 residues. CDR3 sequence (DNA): TGCAGCGTTGACGTAAAAGGGAAAATGGCTTTC. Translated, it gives CSVDVKGKMAF.

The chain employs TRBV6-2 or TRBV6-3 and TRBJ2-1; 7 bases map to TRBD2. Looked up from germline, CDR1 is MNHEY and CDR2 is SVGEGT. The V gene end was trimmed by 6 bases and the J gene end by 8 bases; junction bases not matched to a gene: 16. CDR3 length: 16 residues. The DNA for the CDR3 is TGTGCCAGCAGCCACCCCGCTGCGGGAGCTCCATATGAGCAGTTCTTC. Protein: CASSHPAAGAPYEQFF.

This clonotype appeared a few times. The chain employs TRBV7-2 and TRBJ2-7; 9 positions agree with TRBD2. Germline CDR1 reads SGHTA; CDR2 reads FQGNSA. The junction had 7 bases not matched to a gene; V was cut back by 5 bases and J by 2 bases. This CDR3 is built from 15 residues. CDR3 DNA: TGTGCCAGCAGCCTATTTAGCGGGGGCACCTACGAGCAGTACTTC. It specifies CASSLFSGGTYEQYF.